Below, one TCR beta chain is given with its context. The specificity of this receptor is unknown. Base qualities were left out, and no much larger clone turns up one base away. TCRbeta CDR3 regions were amplified from genomic DNA using the immunoSEQ Assay, a bias-controlled multiplex PCR. Processing in the source paper ran as follows. Within the assay, amplification of reference gene primers was used to estimate how many nucleated cells each sample contained. To quantify the absolute abundance of each unique TCRbeta CDR3 rearrangement, sequence reads were collapsed and filtered. For each sample, productive Simpson clonality was calculated as the square root of Simpson's diversity index over productive rearrangements. As stored in TCRdb, this immuneACCESS dataset retains in-frame rearrangements with V and J assigned. A fraction of the clones does not appear; measured against another copy, unresolved V genes explain less than half of the discrepancy, and the remainder lacks a known reason. V and J calls and clone size are given by that table; D and trimming were obtained from the DNA. For this sample the table gives 62,000 or so clones, of which about 86% were detected only once. The ten largest clones add up to 1.4% of the sample.

The CDR3 numbers 15 residues from cysteine through phenylalanine. Only the CDR3 part of the read is kept: 45 bases, read in frame from the first base. V and J lose 5 bases and 10 bases, and a span of 18 bases separates them. According to the germline V gene, CDR1 reads MDHEN and CDR2 reads SYDVKM. This sample stems from a study of blood T cell repertoires in COVID-19 (dated by TCRdb to the early 2020s). Looking at the study overall: The collaborator samples originated in the United States, Italy and Spain and spanned the acute and convalescent phases of COVID-19. The samples were drawn from the first 160 participants of the ongoing ImmuneRACE study and from 1,254 subjects provided by 6 global collaborators. Sample metadata almost always included a de-identified subject ID, COVID-19 status, age in years and sex. HLA class I and class II types, where available, came from metadata supplied by the sample provider rather than from assay-based typing. Subjects who had been exposed to COVID-19, were actively infected with it, or had recovered from it provided the deeply sampled blood TCRbeta repertoires that made up the dataset. The prospective study material was composed of cDNA or gDNA derived from T cells, B-cell-depleted T cells, or PBMCs. A freely available public database, intended as a resource for researchers studying the immune response to SARS-CoV-2, is where the repertoires were released.

The collaborating institutions used their own protocols to collect whole blood in K2EDTA tubes. For TCRbeta analysis, collaborator samples were shipped as frozen whole blood, as isolated PBMCs, or as DNA extracted from either sample type. The research as a whole found: The amount of clinical and demographic metadata varied by source and participant and was provided uncurated.

This TCR was recovered from a woman aged 55 to 70 with acute or convalescent COVID-19. Recombination linked TRBV28 to TRBJ1-6; TRBD1 is perhaps the D gene, given 5 matching bases. Sequenced material: peripheral blood. The CDR3 corresponds to CASSPDGHPASPLHF. The nucleotides are TGTGCCAGCAGTCCGGACGGACACCCAGCATCACCCCTCCACTTT.